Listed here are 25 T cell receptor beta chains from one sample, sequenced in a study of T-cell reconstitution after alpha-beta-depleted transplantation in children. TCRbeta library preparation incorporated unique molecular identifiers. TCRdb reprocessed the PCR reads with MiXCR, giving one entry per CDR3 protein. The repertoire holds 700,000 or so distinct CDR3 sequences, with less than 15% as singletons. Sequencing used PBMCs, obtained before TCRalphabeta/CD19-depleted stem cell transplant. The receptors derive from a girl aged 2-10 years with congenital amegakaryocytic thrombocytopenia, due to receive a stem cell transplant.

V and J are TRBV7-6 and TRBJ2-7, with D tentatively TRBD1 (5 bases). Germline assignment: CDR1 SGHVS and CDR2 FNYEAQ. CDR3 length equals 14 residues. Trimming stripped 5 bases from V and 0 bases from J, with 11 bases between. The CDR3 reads CASSVQVGSYEQYF. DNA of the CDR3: TGTGCCAGCAGCGTACAGGTTGGCTCCTACGAGCAGTACTTC. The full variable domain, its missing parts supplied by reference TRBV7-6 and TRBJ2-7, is GAGVSQSPRYKVTKRGQDVALRCDPISGHVSLYWYRQALGQGPEFLTYFNYEAQQDKSGLPNDRFSAERPEGSISTLTIQRTEQRDSAMYRCASSVQVGSYEQYFGPGTRLTVT.

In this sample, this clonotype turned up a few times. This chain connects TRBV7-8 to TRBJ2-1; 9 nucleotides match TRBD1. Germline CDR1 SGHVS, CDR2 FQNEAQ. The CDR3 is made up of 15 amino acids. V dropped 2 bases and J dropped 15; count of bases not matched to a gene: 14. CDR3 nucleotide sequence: TGTGCCAGCAGCTTAAGGGGACAGGGCAAAGAAAGAGGGTTCTTC. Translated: CASSLRGQGKERGFF.

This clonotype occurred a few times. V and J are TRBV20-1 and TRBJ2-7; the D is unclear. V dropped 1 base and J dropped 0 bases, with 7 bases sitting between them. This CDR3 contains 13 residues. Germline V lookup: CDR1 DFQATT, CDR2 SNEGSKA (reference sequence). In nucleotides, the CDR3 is TGCAGTGCTAGAGTGGGCCACTCCTACGAGCAGTACTTC. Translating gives CSARVGHSYEQYF.

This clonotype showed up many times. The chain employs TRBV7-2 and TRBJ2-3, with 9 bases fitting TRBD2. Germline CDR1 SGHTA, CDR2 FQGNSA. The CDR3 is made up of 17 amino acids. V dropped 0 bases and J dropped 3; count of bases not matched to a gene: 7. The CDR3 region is CASSLAASGIRTDTQYF. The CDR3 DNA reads TGTGCCAGCAGCTTAGCTGCTAGCGGGATCCGAACAGATACGCAGTATTTT.

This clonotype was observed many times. The CDR3 region has the DNA TGCGCCAGCAGCTTGGCCCCGGTGACCTACAATGAGCAGTTCTTC. Its protein is CASSLAPVTYNEQFF. The rearrangement joins TRBV5-1 to TRBJ2-1; D is undetermined. The CDR3 totals 15 residues. V lost 0 bases to trimming and J lost 2 bases, with 9 bases between them. Per germline, CDR1 SGHRS and CDR2 YFSETQ.

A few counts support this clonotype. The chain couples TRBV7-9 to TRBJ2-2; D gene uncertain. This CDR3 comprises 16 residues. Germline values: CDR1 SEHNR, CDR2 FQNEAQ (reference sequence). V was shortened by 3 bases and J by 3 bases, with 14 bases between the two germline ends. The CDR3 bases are TGTGCCAGCAGCTTGGGTGAGCTGTCAGACACCGGGGAGCTGTTTTTT. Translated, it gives CASSLGELSDTGELFF.

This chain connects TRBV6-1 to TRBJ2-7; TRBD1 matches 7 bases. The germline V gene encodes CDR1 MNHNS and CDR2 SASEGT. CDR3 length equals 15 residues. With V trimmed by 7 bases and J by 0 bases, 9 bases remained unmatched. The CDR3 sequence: CASIPATGSSYEQYF. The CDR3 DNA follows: TGTGCCAGCATCCCCGCGACAGGGAGCTCCTACGAGCAGTACTTC.

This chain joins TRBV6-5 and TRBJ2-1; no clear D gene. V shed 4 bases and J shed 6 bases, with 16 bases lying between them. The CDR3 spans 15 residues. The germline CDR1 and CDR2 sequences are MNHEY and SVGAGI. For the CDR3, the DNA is TGTGCCAGCAGTTTTCACCATTCCCCTCTCAATGAGCAGTTCTTC. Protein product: CASSFHHSPLNEQFF.

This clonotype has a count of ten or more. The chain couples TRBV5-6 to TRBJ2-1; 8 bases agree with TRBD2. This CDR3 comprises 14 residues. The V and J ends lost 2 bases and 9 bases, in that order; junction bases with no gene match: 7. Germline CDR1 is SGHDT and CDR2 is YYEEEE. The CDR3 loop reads CASSFTGGGGEQFF. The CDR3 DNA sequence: TGTGCCAGCAGCTTCACGGGAGGGGGGGGTGAGCAGTTCTTC.

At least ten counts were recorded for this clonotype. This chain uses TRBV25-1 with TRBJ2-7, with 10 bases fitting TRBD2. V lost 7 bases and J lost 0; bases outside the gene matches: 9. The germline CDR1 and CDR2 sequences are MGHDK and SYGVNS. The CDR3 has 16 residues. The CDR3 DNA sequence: TGTGCCAGCACAGGTCTAGCGGGAGACCACTCCTACGAGCAGTACTTC. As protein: CASTGLAGDHSYEQYF.

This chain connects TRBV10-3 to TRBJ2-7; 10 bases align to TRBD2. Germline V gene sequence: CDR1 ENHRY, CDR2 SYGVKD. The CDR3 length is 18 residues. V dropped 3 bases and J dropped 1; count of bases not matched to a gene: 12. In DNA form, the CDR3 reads TGTGCCATCAGTGAAATCGGCTCTAGCGGGGGATTTTCCTACGAGCAGTACTTC. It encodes CAISEIGSSGGFSYEQYF.

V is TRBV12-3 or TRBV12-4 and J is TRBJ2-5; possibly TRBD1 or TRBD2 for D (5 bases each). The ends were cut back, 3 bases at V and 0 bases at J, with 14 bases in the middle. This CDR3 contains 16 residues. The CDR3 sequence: CASSFGQGEYQETQYF. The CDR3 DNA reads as TGTGCCAGCAGTTTTGGGCAGGGAGAGTACCAAGAGACCCAGTACTTC.

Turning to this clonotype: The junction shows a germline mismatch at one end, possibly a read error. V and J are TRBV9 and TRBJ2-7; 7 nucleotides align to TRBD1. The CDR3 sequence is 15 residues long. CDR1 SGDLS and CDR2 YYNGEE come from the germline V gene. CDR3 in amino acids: CPSSVATGASYEQYF. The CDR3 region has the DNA TGTCCCAGCAGCGTAGCCACAGGGGCCTCCTACGAGCAGTACTTC.

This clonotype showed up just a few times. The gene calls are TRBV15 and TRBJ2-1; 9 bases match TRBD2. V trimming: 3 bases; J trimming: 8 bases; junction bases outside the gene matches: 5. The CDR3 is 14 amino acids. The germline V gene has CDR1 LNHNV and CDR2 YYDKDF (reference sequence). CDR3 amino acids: CATSSISGSDEQFF. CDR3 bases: TGTGCCACCAGCAGTATTAGCGGGAGCGATGAGCAGTTCTTC.

The CDR3 DNA follows: TGTGCCAGCAGTCCCAGGGACCGAGGGCTGGCCAAAAACATTCAGTACTTC. This gives the protein CASSPRDRGLAKNIQYF. V and J are TRBV27 and TRBJ2-4; D may correspond to TRBD1 or TRBD2 (5 bases each). This CDR3 is 17 amino acids long. Trimming pared 5 bases from V and 1 base from J, leaving 18 bases between. Germline CDR1 and CDR2: MNHEY and SMNVEV (reference sequence).

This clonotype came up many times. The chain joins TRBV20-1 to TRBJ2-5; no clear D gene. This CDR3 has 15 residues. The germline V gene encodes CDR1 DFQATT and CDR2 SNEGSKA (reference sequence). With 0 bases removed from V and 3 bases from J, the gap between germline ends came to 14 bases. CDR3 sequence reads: CSARDLRLAEETQYF. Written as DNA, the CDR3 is TGCAGTGCTAGAGATTTAAGGTTGGCGGAAGAGACCCAGTACTTC.

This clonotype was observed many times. The CDR3 sequence: CATSDSGGQRGDEQFF. The CDR3 DNA follows: TGTGCCACCAGTGATTCAGGCGGGCAGAGAGGCGATGAGCAGTTCTTC. The chain has TRBV24-1 and TRBJ2-1; D might be TRBD2 (5 bases). Between the trimmed V and J ends, which lost 2 bases and 8 bases, there was a span of 18 bases. CDR3 length: 16 amino acids. Per the germline V gene, CDR1 is KGHDR and CDR2 is SFDVKD.

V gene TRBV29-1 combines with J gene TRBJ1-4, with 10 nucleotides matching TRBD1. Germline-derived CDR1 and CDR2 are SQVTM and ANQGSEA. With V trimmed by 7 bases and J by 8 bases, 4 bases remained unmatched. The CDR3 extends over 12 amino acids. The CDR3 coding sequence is TGCAGCGACGGACAGGGGGGAGAAAAACTGTTTTTT. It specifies CSDGQGGEKLFF.

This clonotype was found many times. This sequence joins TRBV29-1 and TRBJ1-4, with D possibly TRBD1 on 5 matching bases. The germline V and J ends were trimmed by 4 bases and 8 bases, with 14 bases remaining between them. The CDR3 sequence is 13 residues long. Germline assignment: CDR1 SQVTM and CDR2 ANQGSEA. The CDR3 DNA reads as TGCAGCGTTGCTGATGGGGCTACCGAAAAACTGTTTTTT. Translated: CSVADGATEKLFF.

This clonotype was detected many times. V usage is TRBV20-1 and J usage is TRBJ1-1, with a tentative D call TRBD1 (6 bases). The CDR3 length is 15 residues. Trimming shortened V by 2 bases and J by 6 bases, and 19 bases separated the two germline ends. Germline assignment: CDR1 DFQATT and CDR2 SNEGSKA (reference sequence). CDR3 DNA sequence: TGCAGTGCTAGATGGGGCACACAGGGTATTCCTGAAGCTTTCTTT. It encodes CSARWGTQGIPEAFF.

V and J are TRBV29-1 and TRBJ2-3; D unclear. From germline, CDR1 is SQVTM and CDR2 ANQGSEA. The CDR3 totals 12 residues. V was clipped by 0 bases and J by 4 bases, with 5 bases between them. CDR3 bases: TGCAGCGTTGAAGAGGCCCCAGATACGCAGTATTTT. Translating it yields CSVEEAPDTQYF.

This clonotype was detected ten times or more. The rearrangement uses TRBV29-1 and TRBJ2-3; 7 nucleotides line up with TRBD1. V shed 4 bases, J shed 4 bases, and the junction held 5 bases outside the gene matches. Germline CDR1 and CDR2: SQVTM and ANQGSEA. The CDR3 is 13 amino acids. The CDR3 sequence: CSVGARGPDTQYF. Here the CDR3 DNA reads TGCAGCGTTGGGGCGAGGGGGCCAGATACGCAGTATTTT.

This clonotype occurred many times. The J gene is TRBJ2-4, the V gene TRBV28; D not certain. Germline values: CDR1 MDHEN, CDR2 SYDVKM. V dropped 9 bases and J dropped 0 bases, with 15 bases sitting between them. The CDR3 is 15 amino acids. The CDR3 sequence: CARKRHQLAKNIQYF. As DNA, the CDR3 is TGTGCCAGGAAGAGGCATCAGCTAGCCAAAAACATTCAGTACTTC.

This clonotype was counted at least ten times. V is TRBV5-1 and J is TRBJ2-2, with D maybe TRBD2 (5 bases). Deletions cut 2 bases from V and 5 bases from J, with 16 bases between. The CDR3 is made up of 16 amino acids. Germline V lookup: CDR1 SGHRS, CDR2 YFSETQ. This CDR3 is CASSFLVGVETGELFF. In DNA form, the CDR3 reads TGCGCCAGCAGCTTTCTTGTCGGGGTAGAGACCGGGGAGCTGTTTTTT.

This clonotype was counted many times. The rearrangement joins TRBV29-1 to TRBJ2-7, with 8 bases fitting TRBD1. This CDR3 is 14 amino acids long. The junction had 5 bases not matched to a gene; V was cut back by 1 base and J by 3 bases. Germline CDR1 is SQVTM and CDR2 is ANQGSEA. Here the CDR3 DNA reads TGCAGCGTTGAAGGGACAGGGAAAAACTACGAGCAGTACTTC. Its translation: CSVEGTGKNYEQYF.